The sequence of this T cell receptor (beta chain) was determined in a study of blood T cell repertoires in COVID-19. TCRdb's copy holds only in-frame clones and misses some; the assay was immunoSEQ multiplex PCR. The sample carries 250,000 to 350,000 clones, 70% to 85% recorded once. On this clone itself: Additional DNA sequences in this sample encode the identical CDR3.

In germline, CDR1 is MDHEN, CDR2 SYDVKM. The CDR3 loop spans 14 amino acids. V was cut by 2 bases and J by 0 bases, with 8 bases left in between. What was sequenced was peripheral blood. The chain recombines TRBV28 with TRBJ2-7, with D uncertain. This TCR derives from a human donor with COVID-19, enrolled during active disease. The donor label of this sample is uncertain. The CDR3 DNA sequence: TGTGCCAGCAGTTTAGGCGGTAGCTCCTACGAGCAGTACTTC. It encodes CASSLGGSSYEQYF.